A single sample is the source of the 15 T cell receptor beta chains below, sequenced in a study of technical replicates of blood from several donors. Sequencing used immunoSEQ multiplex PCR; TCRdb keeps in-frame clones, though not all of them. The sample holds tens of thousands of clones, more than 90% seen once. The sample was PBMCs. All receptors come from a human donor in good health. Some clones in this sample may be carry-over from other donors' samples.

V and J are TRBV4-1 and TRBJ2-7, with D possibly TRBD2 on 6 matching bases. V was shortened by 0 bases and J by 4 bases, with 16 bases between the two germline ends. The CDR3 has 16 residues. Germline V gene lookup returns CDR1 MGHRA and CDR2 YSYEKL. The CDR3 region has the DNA TGCGCCAGCAGCCAAGACTGGGCTAGCGCCCTGTACGAGCAGTACTTC. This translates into CASSQDWASALYEQYF.

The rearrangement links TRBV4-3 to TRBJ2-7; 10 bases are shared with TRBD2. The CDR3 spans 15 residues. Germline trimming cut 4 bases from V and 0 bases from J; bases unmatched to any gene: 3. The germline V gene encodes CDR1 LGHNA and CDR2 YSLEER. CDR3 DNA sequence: TGCGCCAGCAGCCTCTCTAGCGGGAGCTCCTACGAGCAGTACTTC. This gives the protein CASSLSSGSSYEQYF.

CDR3 in DNA: TGTGCCAGCAGCGTAGTAGGGATCGGAGGAGATACGCAGTATTTT. Translated, it gives CASSVVGIGGDTQYF. This chain uses TRBV9 with TRBJ2-3; D might be TRBD2 (5 bases). CDR3 size: 15 residues. CDR1 and CDR2 from the germline V gene are SGDLS and YYNGEE. The germline V and J ends were trimmed by 0 bases and 5 bases, with 13 bases remaining between them.

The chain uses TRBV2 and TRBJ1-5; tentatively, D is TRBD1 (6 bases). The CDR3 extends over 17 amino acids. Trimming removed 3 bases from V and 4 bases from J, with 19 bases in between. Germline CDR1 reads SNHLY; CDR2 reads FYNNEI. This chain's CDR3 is CASSESTGHTRNQPQHF. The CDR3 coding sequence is TGTGCCAGCAGTGAGAGTACAGGGCACACCCGGAATCAGCCCCAGCATTTT.

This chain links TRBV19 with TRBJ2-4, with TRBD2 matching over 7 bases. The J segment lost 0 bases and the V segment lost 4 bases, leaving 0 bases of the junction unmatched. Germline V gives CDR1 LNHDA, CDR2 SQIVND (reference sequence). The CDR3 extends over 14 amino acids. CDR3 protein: CASSTGGAKNIQYF. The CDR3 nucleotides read TGTGCCAGTAGTACGGGGGGAGCCAAAAACATTCAGTACTTC.

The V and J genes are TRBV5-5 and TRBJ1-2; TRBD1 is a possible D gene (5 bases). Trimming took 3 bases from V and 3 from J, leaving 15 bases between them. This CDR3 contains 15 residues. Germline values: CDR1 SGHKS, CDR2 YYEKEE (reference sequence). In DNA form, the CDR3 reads TGTGCCAGCAGCTGGAGGGCAGGGACCGACTATGGCTACACCTTC. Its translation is CASSWRAGTDYGYTF. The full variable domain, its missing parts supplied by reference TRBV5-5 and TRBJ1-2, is DAGVTQSPTHLIKTRGQQVTLRCSPISGHKSVSWYQQVLGQGPQFIFQYYEKEERGRGNFPDRFSARQFPNYSSELNVNALLLGDSALYLCASSWRAGTDYGYTFGSGTRLTVV.

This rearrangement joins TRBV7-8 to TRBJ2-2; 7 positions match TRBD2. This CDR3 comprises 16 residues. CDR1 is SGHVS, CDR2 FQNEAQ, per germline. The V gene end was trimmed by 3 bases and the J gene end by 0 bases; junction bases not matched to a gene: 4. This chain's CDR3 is CASSLASGANTGELFF. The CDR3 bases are TGTGCCAGCAGCTTGGCTAGCGGAGCGAACACCGGGGAGCTGTTTTTT.

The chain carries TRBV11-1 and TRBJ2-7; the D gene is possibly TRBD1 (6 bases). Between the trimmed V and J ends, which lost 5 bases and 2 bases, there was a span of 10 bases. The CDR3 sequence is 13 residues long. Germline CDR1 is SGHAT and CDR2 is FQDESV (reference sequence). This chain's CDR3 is CASSPDRTYEQYF. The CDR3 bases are TGTGCCAGCAGCCCAGACAGGACCTACGAGCAGTACTTC.

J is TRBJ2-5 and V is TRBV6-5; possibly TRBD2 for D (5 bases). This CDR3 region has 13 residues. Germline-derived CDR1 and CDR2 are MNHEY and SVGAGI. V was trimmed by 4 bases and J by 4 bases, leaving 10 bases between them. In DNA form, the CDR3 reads TGTGCCAGCAGTTCAGACTATGGAGAGACCCAGTACTTC. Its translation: CASSSDYGETQYF.

CDR3 in amino acids: CASSYYNEQFF. The CDR3 DNA reads as TGTGCCAGCAGTTATTACAATGAGCAGTTCTTC. This rearrangement joins TRBV2 to TRBJ2-1; D is unclear. The germline V gene has CDR1 SNHLY and CDR2 FYNNEI. Trimming shortened V by 5 bases and J by 4 bases, and 3 bases separated the two germline ends. The CDR3 has 11 residues.

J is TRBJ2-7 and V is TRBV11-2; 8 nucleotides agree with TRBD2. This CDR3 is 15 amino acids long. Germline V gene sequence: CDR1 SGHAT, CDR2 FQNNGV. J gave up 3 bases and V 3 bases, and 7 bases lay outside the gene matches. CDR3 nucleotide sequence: TGTGCCAGCAGCTTCAGGCTAGCGGGTAACTACGAGCAGTACTTC. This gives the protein CASSFRLAGNYEQYF.

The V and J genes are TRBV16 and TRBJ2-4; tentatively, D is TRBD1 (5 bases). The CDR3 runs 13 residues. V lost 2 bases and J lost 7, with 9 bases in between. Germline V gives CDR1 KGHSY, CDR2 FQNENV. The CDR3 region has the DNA TGTGCCAGCAGCCAAGACAAGGGGAACATTCAGTACTTC. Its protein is CASSQDKGNIQYF.

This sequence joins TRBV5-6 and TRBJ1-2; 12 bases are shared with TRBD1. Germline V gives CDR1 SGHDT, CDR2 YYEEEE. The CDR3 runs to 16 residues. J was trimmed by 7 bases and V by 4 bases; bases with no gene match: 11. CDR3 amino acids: CASSPSPGQGARGYTF. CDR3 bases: TGTGCCAGCAGCCCCTCGCCGGGACAGGGGGCACGTGGCTACACCTTC. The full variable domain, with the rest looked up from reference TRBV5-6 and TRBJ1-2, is DAGVTQSPTHLIKTRGQQVTLRCSPKSGHDTVSWYQQALGQGPQFIFQYYEEEERQRGNFPDRFSGHQFPNYSSELNVNALLLGDSALYLCASSPSPGQGARGYTFGSGTRLTVV.

The CDR3 region has the DNA TGTGCCAGTAGTACCACAAGCTCCTACGAGCAGTACTTC. Protein product: CASSTTSSYEQYF. The rearrangement uses TRBV19 and TRBJ2-7; unclear D gene. Germline V gene sequence: CDR1 LNHDA, CDR2 SQIVND (reference sequence). The CDR3 is 13 amino acids. Between the trimmed V and J ends, which lost 4 bases and 0 bases, there was a span of 7 bases.

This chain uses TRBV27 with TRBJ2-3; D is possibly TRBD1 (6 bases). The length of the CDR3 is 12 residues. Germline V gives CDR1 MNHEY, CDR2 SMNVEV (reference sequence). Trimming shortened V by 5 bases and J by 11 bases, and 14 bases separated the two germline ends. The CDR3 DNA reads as TGTGCCAGCAGTACCAGCAGACAGGAGCAGTATTTT. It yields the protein CASSTSRQEQYF.